A single sample gave rise to the 27 T cell receptor beta chains below, sequenced in a study of blood T cell repertoires in COVID-19. The data were produced by immunoSEQ multiplex PCR, yet TCRdb's version contains in-frame clones alone and is incomplete. Of roughly 51,000 clones listed, just over 85% are singletons. Material for sequencing was peripheral blood. These TCRs come from an elderly woman with acute or convalescent COVID-19.

This chain connects TRBV19 to TRBJ2-5; D possibly corresponds to TRBD1 (5 bases). The CDR3 extends over 13 amino acids. Trimming took 10 bases from V and 2 from J, leaving 14 bases between them. The germline CDR1 and CDR2 sequences are LNHDA and SQIVND (reference sequence). The DNA of the CDR3 is TGTGCCACCGCGACAGCTCGTCAAGAGACCCAGTACTTC. Amino acids: CATATARQETQYF.

The chain is built from TRBV7-2 and TRBJ2-7; 7 nucleotides match TRBD2. This CDR3 contains 13 residues. The V segment lost 6 bases and the J segment 4 bases; nucleotides outside the gene matches: 6. The germline V gene encodes CDR1 SGHTA and CDR2 FQGNSA. CDR3 DNA: TGTGCCAGCAGAGAACTAGCGACGTACGAGCAGTACTTC. This sequence encodes CASRELATYEQYF.

The chain joins TRBV6-6 to TRBJ1-2, with 7 nucleotides matching TRBD1. Germline V gene sequence: CDR1 MNHNY, CDR2 SVGAGI (reference sequence). This CDR3 is built from 13 residues. V was pared by 2 bases and J by 5 bases, with 2 bases of the junction left unmatched. This chain's CDR3 is CASSYGTEYGYTF. In DNA, the CDR3 is TGTGCCAGCAGTTACGGGACAGAGTATGGCTACACCTTC.

The chain is built from TRBV20-1 and TRBJ2-4; D gene unclear. Trimming left V 3 bases short and J 0 bases short, with 6 bases between. The V gene's germline CDR1 is DFQATT and CDR2 SNEGSKA (reference sequence). The CDR3 has 13 residues. For the CDR3, the DNA is TGCAGTGCTAGTGGCGTAGCCAAAAACATTCAGTACTTC. Its translation is CSASGVAKNIQYF.

The chain links TRBV6-6 to TRBJ1-1; D call uncertain. Per germline, CDR1 MNHNY and CDR2 SVGAGI (reference sequence). The CDR3 covers 14 residues. The germline V and J ends were trimmed by 6 bases and 1 base, with 12 bases remaining between them. Here the CDR3 DNA reads TGTGCCAGCAGCGACGGCGGGAAGAACACTGAAGCTTTCTTT. It encodes CASSDGGKNTEAFF.

V usage is TRBV28 and J usage is TRBJ1-2; 10 nucleotides match TRBD1. This CDR3 contains 15 residues. Germline CDR1 and CDR2: MDHEN and SYDVKM. V dropped 5 bases and J dropped 5; count of bases not matched to a gene: 8. In nucleotides, the CDR3 is TGTGCCAGCAGTCCGACCGGACAGGGGGTGTATGGCTACACCTTC. Translating it yields CASSPTGQGVYGYTF.

Comments on this clone: Compared with germline, one end of the junction differs, possibly owing to a read error. The chain employs TRBV5-4 and TRBJ1-2, with TRBD1 matching over 9 bases. Germline values: CDR1 SGHNT, CDR2 YYREEE (reference sequence). The CDR3 contains 16 residues. CDR3 in amino acids: CASRLAPQGAGSGYTF. The CDR3 DNA follows: TGTGCCAGCAGATTGGCCCCACAGGGGGCTGGAAGTGGCTACACCTTC.

This chain links TRBV5-1 with TRBJ2-7; D not certain. Germline V gene lookup returns CDR1 SGHRS and CDR2 YFSETQ. Deletions cut 0 bases from V and 2 bases from J, with 9 bases between. The CDR3 is made up of 14 amino acids. The CDR3 reads CASSLDASTYEQYF. DNA for the CDR3: TGCGCCAGCAGCTTGGATGCGTCGACCTACGAGCAGTACTTC.

The chain employs TRBV10-3 and TRBJ1-2; 10 positions match TRBD1. The ends lost 5 bases at V and 2 bases at J; junction bases unmatched: 2. Germline loops: CDR1 ENHRY, CDR2 SYGVKD. The CDR3 is 14 residues long. The CDR3 here is CAISPGQGNYGYTF. CDR3 coding DNA: TGTGCCATCAGTCCGGGACAGGGGAACTATGGCTACACCTTC.

This clone came up once. The chain has TRBV19 and TRBJ1-2; D may be TRBD1 (6 bases). From germline, CDR1 is LNHDA and CDR2 SQIVND (reference sequence). The V gene lost 6 bases and the J gene lost 1 base, with 12 bases spanning the gap. This CDR3 spans 14 amino acids. The chain's CDR3 is CASRPRTDNYGYTF. CDR3 nucleotides: TGTGCCAGTAGGCCCCGGACAGATAACTATGGCTACACCTTC.

The table lists this clone with a count of one. The chain uses TRBV19 and TRBJ1-3; a possible D gene is TRBD1 (5 bases). Deletions cut 6 bases from V and 8 bases from J, with 5 bases between. The CDR3 runs to 10 residues. Germline CDR1 LNHDA, CDR2 SQIVND (reference sequence). CDR3 nucleotides: TGTGCCAGTAGCAGGGACACCATATATTTT. It is translated as CASSRDTIYF.

The V and J genes are TRBV19 and TRBJ2-4; tentative D call: TRBD1 (6 bases). V was trimmed by 6 bases and J by 0 bases, leaving 15 bases between them. There are 16 residues in the CDR3. CDR1 is LNHDA, CDR2 SQIVND, per germline (reference sequence). The CDR3 DNA reads TGTGCCAGTAGCTCACAGGGAAGCCTAGCCAAAAACATTCAGTACTTC. Amino acids: CASSSQGSLAKNIQYF.

The chain is built from TRBV6-5 and TRBJ2-7; TRBD2 might be the D (7 bases). The ends were cut back, 6 bases at V and 2 bases at J, with 17 bases in the middle. The CDR3 loop spans 15 amino acids. Per the germline V gene, CDR1 is MNHEY and CDR2 is SVGAGI. The CDR3 DNA sequence: TGTGCCAGCAGAGCCCTGGCGGGGGACACCTACGAGCAGTACTTC. This translates into CASRALAGDTYEQYF.

The rearrangement joins TRBV5-6 to TRBJ1-1, with D possibly matching TRBD1 (5 bases). The V and J ends lost 1 base and 4 bases respectively, with 14 bases between them. The CDR3 loop spans 15 amino acids. Germline-derived CDR1 and CDR2 are SGHDT and YYEEEE. This CDR3 is CASSLISGKGTEAFF. DNA of the CDR3: TGTGCCAGCAGCTTGATATCAGGGAAAGGCACTGAAGCTTTCTTT.

This chain uses TRBV5-1 with TRBJ2-1, with D tentatively TRBD1 (5 bases). The germline gives CDR1 SGHRS, CDR2 YFSETQ. CDR3 size: 13 residues. Trimming pared 4 bases from V and 4 bases from J, leaving 9 bases between. This chain's CDR3 is CASSPDNYNEQFF. The CDR3 coding sequence is TGCGCCAGCAGCCCGGACAATTACAATGAGCAGTTCTTC.

The chain recombines TRBV30 with TRBJ1-2; D uncertain. Deletions cut 4 bases from V and 6 bases from J, with 15 bases between. This CDR3 is 13 amino acids long. Per germline, CDR1 GTSNPN and CDR2 SVGIG (reference sequence). CDR3 nucleotides: TGTGCCTGGAATCGGGAGGCGAGACATGGCTACACCTTC. This codes for CAWNREARHGYTF.

This clone was seen just once. V usage is TRBV29-1 and J usage is TRBJ2-7, with a weak D call TRBD2 (7 bases). Germline CDR1 reads SQVTM; CDR2 reads ANQGSEA. Trimming took off 7 bases at V and 5 bases at J, with 18 bases between the two ends. This CDR3 spans 13 amino acids. The CDR3 here is CSARRGARDEQYF. Written as DNA, the CDR3 is TGCAGCGCCCGTCGGGGGGCTCGGGACGAGCAGTACTTC.

The V and J genes are TRBV7-3 and TRBJ2-5; no clear D gene. V dropped 5 bases and J dropped 3 bases, with 10 bases sitting between them. CDR1 is SGHTA and CDR2 is FQGTGA in the germline V gene. This CDR3 comprises 13 residues. The CDR3 DNA is TGTGCCAGCAGCCTAGACGTTAAAGAGACCCAGTACTTC. It translates to CASSLDVKETQYF.

The V gene is TRBV12-3 or TRBV12-4, the J gene TRBJ1-2, with 9 bases aligning to TRBD1. The CDR3 loop spans 12 amino acids. J gave up 6 bases and V 6 bases, and 2 bases lay outside the gene matches. The CDR3 region has the DNA TGTGCCAGCAGCTGGACAGGGGATGGCTACACCTTC. This encodes CASSWTGDGYTF.

The V and J genes are TRBV6-5 and TRBJ2-2, with D possibly matching TRBD1 (6 bases). This CDR3 has 14 amino acids. V shed 6 bases and J shed 3 bases, with 11 bases lying between them. CDR1 is MNHEY, CDR2 SVGAGI, per germline. The CDR3 DNA is TGTGCCAGCAGGGACAGATATCACACCGGGGAGCTGTTTTTT. This sequence encodes CASRDRYHTGELFF.

The gene calls are TRBV19 and TRBJ1-1; a possible D gene is TRBD1 (6 bases). CDR3 length equals 13 residues. From germline, CDR1 is LNHDA and CDR2 SQIVND (reference sequence). The ends were cut back, 10 bases at V and 1 base at J, with 13 bases in the middle. The CDR3 reads CATKQGGNTEAFF. The CDR3 region has the DNA TGTGCCACCAAGCAAGGGGGGAACACTGAAGCTTTCTTT.

V gene TRBV6-6 combines with J gene TRBJ2-1, with a possible D match to TRBD2 (5 bases). CDR3 length equals 14 residues. The V gene's germline CDR1 is MNHNY and CDR2 SVGAGI (reference sequence). Between the trimmed V and J ends, which lost 2 bases and 6 bases, there was a span of 11 bases. CDR3 in amino acids: CASSYPDRGNEQFF. The DNA for the CDR3 is TGTGCCAGCAGTTACCCCGACCGGGGCAATGAGCAGTTCTTC.

This clone was picked up one time. The gene calls are TRBV11-2 and TRBJ2-5; possible D gene TRBD1, 6 bases. Per germline, CDR1 SGHAT and CDR2 FQNNGV. Trimming removed 0 bases from V and 5 bases from J, with 16 bases in between. The CDR3 loop spans 16 amino acids. CDR3 region: CASSLDHDRIGETQYF. CDR3 sequence (DNA): TGTGCCAGCAGCTTAGATCACGACAGGATTGGGGAGACCCAGTACTTC.

The chain has TRBV29-1 and TRBJ1-1; 7 bases are a match to TRBD1. Unmatched junction bases numbered 9, after V lost 7 bases and J lost 1 base. CDR3 size: 14 residues. Germline V lookup: CDR1 SQVTM, CDR2 ANQGSEA. CDR3 amino acids: CSARQGEGNTEAFF. CDR3 bases: TGCAGCGCTCGACAGGGTGAGGGGAACACTGAAGCTTTCTTT. Complete variable domain (other parts from reference TRBV29-1 and TRBJ1-1): SAVISQKPSRDICQRGTSLTIQCQVDSQVTMMFWYRQQPGQSLTLIATANQGSEATYESGFVIDKFPISRPNLTFSTLTVSNMSPEDSSIYLCSARQGEGNTEAFFGQGTRLTVV.

The genes are TRBV5-1 and TRBJ1-3; D is ambiguous. The V gene lost 4 bases and the J gene lost 0 bases, with 11 bases spanning the gap. This CDR3 is 15 amino acids long. The germline V gene encodes CDR1 SGHRS and CDR2 YFSETQ. The CDR3 is CASSPSRDSGNTIYF. CDR3 DNA sequence: TGCGCCAGCAGCCCTTCCCGAGACTCTGGAAACACCATATATTTT.

V gene TRBV5-1 combines with J gene TRBJ1-1; maybe TRBD1 (5 bases). Germline V CDR1 and CDR2: SGHRS, YFSETQ. Trimming removed 3 bases at V and 1 base at J, with 7 bases between. This CDR3 contains 13 residues. The CDR3 sequence: CASSSTANTEAFF. The CDR3 nucleotides read TGCGCCAGCAGCTCGACAGCGAACACTGAAGCTTTCTTT.

The CDR3 nucleotides read TGTGCCAGCAGCTTAAGGGGGGGGCAGGGAGAAGCTTTCTTT. Its translation is CASSLRGGQGEAFF. The chain uses TRBV7-6 and TRBJ1-1; possible D gene TRBD1, 6 bases. This CDR3 spans 14 amino acids. CDR1 SGHVS and CDR2 FNYEAQ come from the germline V gene. Deletions cut 2 bases from V and 8 bases from J, with 15 bases between. Full variable domain (remainder filled in from reference TRBV7-6 and TRBJ1-1): GAGVSQSPRYKVTKRGQDVALRCDPISGHVSLYWYRQALGQGPEFLTYFNYEAQQDKSGLPNDRFSAERPEGSISTLTIQRTEQRDSAMYRCASSLRGGQGEAFFGQGTRLTVV.